This T cell receptor (beta chain) was sequenced for a study of T cells in Graves' hyperthyroidism and ophthalmopathy. It was RNA transcripts that yielded the amplified TCR beta CDR3 regions. The HTBI primer set served for first-round RT-PCR of the TCR CDR3. TCRdb reprocessed the multiplex PCR reads with MiXCR, giving one entry per CDR3 protein. The profile covers approximately 480,000 distinct CDR3 sequences, with less than 25% appearing a single time and about 26% taken by the ten largest. This clonotype was recorded at least ten times. This CDR3 comprises 13 residues. Looked up from germline, CDR1 is MDHEN and CDR2 is SYDVKM. V shed 6 bases, J shed 6 bases, and the junction held 7 bases outside the gene matches.

V usage is TRBV28 and J usage is TRBJ1-2; TRBD1 matches 7 bases. Sequencing input: blood. This receptor was identified in a young man with Graves' hyperthyroidism. The CDR3, as DNA: TGTGCCAGCAGCTACGACAGGGTAAATGGCTACACCTTC. This encodes CASSYDRVNGYTF.